Listed below are T cell receptor beta chains from one sample, sequenced in a study of siplizumab effects on memory and regulatory T cells. Produced via immunoSEQ multiplex PCR; TCRdb's table is partial and in-frame only. The table records 70,000 to 100,000 clones, 80% to 95% of them present only once. The sequenced sample was CD8+ T cells sorted from blood. The receptors shown here come from a human donor in good health. Each CDR3 is given with its conserved first and last residue. D genes are given only for firm matches. Clone size is not always given. Where it is, it says once, few, many or a class for expanded clones.

clone_size,j_call,d_call,v_call,cdr3_nt,cdr3_aa
.,TRBJ2-3,.,TRBV9,TGTGCCAGCAGCTTTCCAAAAGGGGATACAGATACGCAGTATTTT,CASSFPKGDTDTQYF
.,TRBJ2-7,.,TRBV29-1,TGCAGCGTTGAAGGGGACGAAGACGAGCAGTACTTC,CSVEGDEDEQYF
.,TRBJ2-7,TRBD1,TRBV6-1,TGTGCCAGCACAGTAGACAGGGGATCCTACGAGCAGTACTTC,CASTVDRGSYEQYF
few,TRBJ1-1,.,TRBV14,TGTGCCAGCAGCCAAGGAATACAGCAAATCGAAGCTTTCTTT,CASSQGIQQIEAFF
.,TRBJ2-1,TRBD1,TRBV9,TGTGCCAGCAGCGTAGCGGGTGGACAGGGTAGGTTCTTC,CASSVAGGQGRFF
.,TRBJ2-3,TRBD1,TRBV9,TGTGCCAGCAGCGTAGGGGACAGAAGCACAGATACGCAGTATTTT,CASSVGDRSTDTQYF
few,TRBJ2-1,.,TRBV13,TGTGCCAGCAGCCCCCAGGGCCCCTACAATGAGCAGTTCTTC,CASSPQGPYNEQFF
.,TRBJ1-3,TRBD1,TRBV27,TGTGCCAGCAGTCCAGACCGGGACAGGGGAAACACCATATATTTT,CASSPDRDRGNTIYF
.,TRBJ2-2,TRBD2,TRBV28,TGTGCCAGCAGTTTTCCCATGGCTAGCGGTGATCTCACCGGGGAGCTGTTTTTT,CASSFPMASGDLTGELFF
.,TRBJ2-3,.,TRBV4-1,TGCGCCAGCAGCCTAGAAAAGGACGGCCGTTTTCTATTAACAGATACGCAGTATTTT,CASSLEKDGRFLLTDTQYF
.,TRBJ2-7,TRBD2,TRBV18,TGTGCCAGCTCACCTACGGGAGGCTCGAGCTCCTACGAGCAGTACTTC,CASSPTGGSSSYEQYF
once,TRBJ2-3,TRBD2,TRBV7-9,TGTGCCAGCAGCATCGGGAGGACAGATACGCAGTATTTT,CASSIGRTDTQYF
.,TRBJ1-4,.,TRBV2,TGTGCCAGCAGTGACGGGCCGGTAGCAACTAATGAAAAACTGTTTTTT,CASSDGPVATNEKLFF
.,TRBJ2-7,.,TRBV5-6,TGTGCCAGCAGCTTGGGCCCCGGTGGCGGCGAGCAGTACTTC,CASSLGPGGGEQYF
.,TRBJ2-7,TRBD2,TRBV11-3,TGTGCCAGCAGCTTACCTGTACTAGCGGGAGGGGACGAGCAGTACTTC,CASSLPVLAGGDEQYF
.,TRBJ2-1,.,TRBV19,TGTGCCAGTAGTTTAGGCGGCGGCCCAGGGTTCAATGAGCAGTTCTTC,CASSLGGGPGFNEQFF
.,TRBJ1-1,.,TRBV2,TGTGCCAGACTAGGGACGCCGGGCGGTGCTGAAGCTTTCTTT,CARLGTPGGAEAFF
.,TRBJ1-1,.,TRBV5-8,TGTGCCAGCAGCTTGGCCCAGGGGAGGATTGAGACTGAAGCTTTCTTT,CASSLAQGRIETEAFF
.,TRBJ1-5,.,TRBV7-9,TGTGCCAGCAGCCCCGCGTTGAATCAGCCCCAGCATTTT,CASSPALNQPQHF
.,TRBJ2-7,.,TRBV4-1,TGCGCCAGCAGCCAAGATCAGGCCTACGAGCAGTACTTC,CASSQDQAYEQYF
.,TRBJ2-1,.,TRBV19,TGTGCCAGTAGTAATACGGGCTCTTTCTCCTACAATGAGCAGTTCTTC,CASSNTGSFSYNEQFF
.,TRBJ2-4,.,TRBV21-1,TGTGCCAGCAGCTTTCGGACAGATTTAGCCAAAAACATTCAGTACTTC,CASSFRTDLAKNIQYF
.,TRBJ2-1,.,TRBV27,TGTGCCAGCAGTTACAGGGCCTTCTCCTACAATGAGCAGTTCTTC,CASSYRAFSYNEQFF
.,TRBJ2-1,TRBD2,TRBV19,TGTGCCAGTAGTATGTCTAGCGGGAGGAACTCCTACAATGAGCAGTTCTTC,CASSMSSGRNSYNEQFF
once,TRBJ2-1,.,TRBV21-1,TGTGCCAGCAGCAAAAGGATGGAGGGGAATGAGCAGTTCTTC,CASSKRMEGNEQFF
.,TRBJ1-2,.,TRBV7-9,TGTGCCAGCAGCTCACAGGGACACCTGCTTGGCTACACCTTC,CASSSQGHLLGYTF
.,TRBJ1-3,.,TRBV6-5,TGTGCCAGCCAAACCGGGACAATCTCTGGAAACACCATATATTTT,CASQTGTISGNTIYF
.,TRBJ2-6,.,TRBV4-2,TGTGCCAGCAGCCCACAAAGGGGACGAGGCAACGTCCTGACTTTC,CASSPQRGRGNVLTF
.,TRBJ1-5,.,TRBV6-6,TGTGCCACCGAGATTGGAAATCAGCCCCAGCATTTT,CATEIGNQPQHF
.,TRBJ1-5,TRBD1,TRBV27,TGTGCCAGCAGTCCCACTACAGGGGACGGGGAGCCCCAGCATTTT,CASSPTTGDGEPQHF
.,TRBJ1-2,TRBD1,TRBV4-2,TGTGCCAGCAGCCGGGGGACAGGGGAAGACTATGGCTACACCTTC,CASSRGTGEDYGYTF
.,TRBJ1-2,.,TRBV27,TGTGCCAGCAGTGGGGCTAACTATGGCTACACCTTC,CASSGANYGYTF
.,TRBJ1-5,.,TRBV10-1,TGCGCCAGCAAGGCAGATAGCAATCAGCCCCAGCATTTT,CASKADSNQPQHF
.,TRBJ2-1,.,TRBV27,TGTGCCAGCAGTTTTTTGGAGGGAAACTCCTACAATGAGCAGTTCTTC,CASSFLEGNSYNEQFF
.,TRBJ2-4,.,TRBV6-1,TGTGCCAGCAGCAAGGAGGGGGCGGACATTCAGTACTTC,CASSKEGADIQYF
.,TRBJ2-7,.,TRBV30,TGTGCCTGGAGTGTATTCGGAAACGAGCAGTACTTC,CAWSVFGNEQYF
.,TRBJ1-2,TRBD1,TRBV7-8,TGTGCCAGCAGCGCACCACAGGGGGCCGGCTATGGCTACACCTTC,CASSAPQGAGYGYTF
.,TRBJ1-5,TRBD1,TRBV27,TGTGCCAGCAGTGATGGACAGGATAGCAATCAGCCCCAGCATTTT,CASSDGQDSNQPQHF
.,TRBJ2-7,TRBD1,TRBV5-6,TGTGCCAGCAACCTCGGGACAGGTGGCCCGGGGCAGTACTTC,CASNLGTGGPGQYF
.,TRBJ2-7,TRBD2,TRBV27,TGTGCCAGCAGTATCGGACTAGCGCACTACGAGCAGTACTTC,CASSIGLAHYEQYF
.,TRBJ2-1,TRBD2,TRBV10-3,TGTGCCATCAGCGTGACTAGCGGAGGGGAAACAATGAGCCAGTTCTTC,CAISVTSGGETMSQFF
.,TRBJ1-5,.,TRBV6-5,TGTGCCAGTTCTTCTGAGGGCTTGGTCAATCAGCCCCAGCATTTT,CASSSEGLVNQPQHF
.,TRBJ1-1,TRBD1,TRBV7-9,TGTGCCAGCAGTTTGGACAGGACTGAAGCTTTCTTT,CASSLDRTEAFF
.,TRBJ1-2,.,TRBV2,TGTGCCAGCAAAGAAGTAAACAGTAACTATGGCTACACCTTC,CASKEVNSNYGYTF
.,TRBJ2-5,.,TRBV4-3,TGCGCCAGCAGCCAAGGATCTACCGGGACACACAGCGAGGGGACCCAGTACTTC,CASSQGSTGTHSEGTQYF
.,TRBJ1-6,TRBD1,TRBV9,TGTGCCAGCAGTCAGGGACAGGGGGCACCACCCCTCCACTTT,CASSQGQGAPPLHF
.,TRBJ2-3,.,TRBV6-4,TGTGCCAGCAGGCCCCAACCGGGGACAGATACGCAGTATTTT,CASRPQPGTDTQYF
.,TRBJ1-3,.,TRBV30,TGTGCCTGGGCCCGGGACCTCTCTGGAAACACCATATATTTT,CAWARDLSGNTIYF
.,TRBJ2-1,TRBD1,TRBV27,TGTGCCAGCAGAGTTTGGGACAGGGCGGACAATGAGCAGTTCTTC,CASRVWDRADNEQFF
.,TRBJ2-1,TRBD2,TRBV27,TGTGCCAGCAGTTTAATGGCTAGCGGGTCTGCCTACAATGAGCAGTTCTTC,CASSLMASGSAYNEQFF
.,TRBJ2-2,.,TRBV27,TGTGCCAGCAGTTTATCAGGGGAGCTGTTTTTT,CASSLSGELFF
.,TRBJ1-2,TRBD1,TRBV5-1,TGCGCCAGCAGCTTGTATGAGAGGGACAGCTTCTATGGCTACACCTTC,CASSLYERDSFYGYTF